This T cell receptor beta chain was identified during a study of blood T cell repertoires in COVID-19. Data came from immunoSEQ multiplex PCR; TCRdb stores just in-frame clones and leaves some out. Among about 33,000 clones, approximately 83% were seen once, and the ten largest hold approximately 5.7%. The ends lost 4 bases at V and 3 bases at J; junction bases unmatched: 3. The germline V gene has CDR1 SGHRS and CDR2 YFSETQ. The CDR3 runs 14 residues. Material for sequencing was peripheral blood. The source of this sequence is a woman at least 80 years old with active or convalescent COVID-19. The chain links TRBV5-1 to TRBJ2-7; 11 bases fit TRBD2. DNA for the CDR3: TGCGCCAGCAGCACGACTAGCGGGATCTACGAGCAGTACTTC. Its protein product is CASSTTSGIYEQYF.